Each of the 27 T cell receptor beta chains below was sequenced from the same sample in a study of T cells in localized non-small cell lung cancer. Some clones are missing from TCRdb's copy, which holds only in-frame ones; the method was immunoSEQ multiplex PCR. The table has fewer than 40,000 clones, roughly 91% seen once. The source was peripheral blood, collected before any cancer treatment. The receptors derive from a female donor aged 60 or older with stage I lung adenocarcinoma.

The V and J genes are TRBV4-2 and TRBJ2-1, with a possible D match to TRBD1 (5 bases). The CDR3 extends over 15 amino acids. V was shortened by 6 bases and J by 6 bases, with 18 bases between the two germline ends. From germline, CDR1 is LGHNA and CDR2 YNFKEQ. This CDR3 reads CASSLNSGALNEQFF. The CDR3 DNA sequence: TGTGCCAGCAGTCTAAACTCTGGGGCTCTCAATGAGCAGTTCTTC.

The rearrangement links TRBV5-4 to TRBJ2-7; 11 positions match TRBD2. V shed 4 bases and J 0 bases; nucleotides not matched to a gene: 6. Germline loops: CDR1 SGHNT, CDR2 YYREEE (reference sequence). The CDR3 loop spans 16 amino acids. The CDR3 sequence: CASSGGLAEPSYEQYF. The CDR3 nucleotides are TGTGCCAGCAGCGGGGGACTAGCGGAGCCCTCCTACGAGCAGTACTTC.

The CDR3 sequence is CASSLGSGGKGNYGYTF. Written as DNA, the CDR3 is TGTGCCAGCAGCTTAGGATCGGGGGGCAAGGGAAACTATGGCTACACCTTC. The chain is built from TRBV7-9 and TRBJ1-2, with D perhaps TRBD1 (6 bases). Trimming left V 1 base short and J 2 bases short, with 17 bases between. Per germline, CDR1 SEHNR and CDR2 FQNEAQ (reference sequence). This CDR3 is 17 amino acids long.

The chain carries TRBV6-1 and TRBJ1-2; D perhaps matches TRBD1 (5 bases). The germline V gene has CDR1 MNHNS and CDR2 SASEGT. CDR3 length equals 13 residues. V was shortened by 5 bases and J by 1 base, with 8 bases between the two germline ends. CDR3 nucleotides: TGTGCCAGCAGTCCAGGGCTTAACTATGGCTACACCTTC. It codes for CASSPGLNYGYTF.

The gene calls are TRBV29-1 and TRBJ1-5; 8 nucleotides agree with TRBD1. The CDR3 runs to 14 residues. The V and J ends lost 6 bases and 0 bases, in that order; junction bases with no gene match: 4. The germline V gene encodes CDR1 SQVTM and CDR2 ANQGSEA. CDR3 region: CSVLDRASNQPQHF. The CDR3 nucleotides are TGCAGCGTACTGGACAGGGCTAGCAATCAGCCCCAGCATTTT.

The chain carries TRBV5-6 and TRBJ2-2, with D tentatively TRBD2 (5 bases). Germline loops: CDR1 SGHDT, CDR2 YYEEEE. With 1 base removed from V and 6 bases from J, the gap between germline ends came to 16 bases. The CDR3 spans 16 residues. The CDR3 spells CASSLLATGGSGELFF. The CDR3 coding sequence is TGTGCCAGCAGCTTGCTAGCTACCGGAGGCTCCGGGGAGCTGTTTTTT.

The genes are TRBV19 and TRBJ2-1; weak D call: TRBD2 (6 bases). The CDR3 is 14 amino acids. V was pared by 4 bases and J by 2 bases, with 9 bases between. Looked up from germline, CDR1 is LNHDA and CDR2 is SQIVND (reference sequence). The CDR3 spells CASSSGVTYNEQFF. Written as DNA, the CDR3 is TGTGCCAGTAGTAGCGGGGTTACCTACAATGAGCAGTTCTTC.

The chain couples TRBV19 to TRBJ1-1; weak D call: TRBD1 (6 bases). V was cut by 1 base and J by 4 bases, with 13 bases left in between. Germline V gene sequence: CDR1 LNHDA, CDR2 SQIVND (reference sequence). The CDR3 sequence is 15 residues long. The CDR3 here is CASSIGGGQVTEAFF. The CDR3 bases are TGTGCCAGTAGTATAGGGGGGGGGCAGGTCACTGAAGCTTTCTTT.

The chain employs TRBV12-5 and TRBJ2-4; TRBD2 aligns across 12 bases. Per germline, CDR1 LGHNT and CDR2 FRNRAP. Trimming took 3 bases from V and 5 from J; bases not matched to a gene: 8. The CDR3 is 17 amino acids. The CDR3 region has the DNA TGTGCTAGTGGTTTCACAAGGACTAGCGGGATACAAAACATTCAGTACTTC. It yields the protein CASGFTRTSGIQNIQYF. Full variable domain (remainder filled in from reference TRBV12-5 and TRBJ2-4): DARVTQTPRHKVTEMGQEVTMRCQPILGHNTVFWYRQTMMQGLELLAYFRNRAPLDDSGMPKDRFSAEMPDATLATLKIQPSEPRDSAVYFCASGFTRTSGIQNIQYFGAGTRLSVL.

The chain carries TRBV30 and TRBJ1-2, with 9 bases that match TRBD1. Germline CDR1 is GTSNPN and CDR2 is SVGIG (reference sequence). V was clipped by 5 bases and J by 4 bases; unmatched bases: 5. This CDR3 has 13 amino acids. The CDR3 coding sequence is TGTGCCTGGGCGGGACAGGGAGTCTATGGCTACACCTTC. Its protein product is CAWAGQGVYGYTF.

The chain combines TRBV19 with TRBJ1-1; D is unclear. V was shortened by 1 base and J by 4 bases, with 10 bases between the two germline ends. CDR3 length: 14 amino acids. Germline CDR1 and CDR2: LNHDA and SQIVND (reference sequence). The CDR3 protein is CASSIGVGLTEAFF. The CDR3 DNA reads TGTGCCAGTAGTATAGGAGTTGGGCTCACTGAAGCTTTCTTT.

The chain joins TRBV10-3 to TRBJ2-1; no reliable D call. CDR3 length equals 12 residues. V lost 4 bases, J lost 7 bases, and 8 bases lay in between. Per the germline V gene, CDR1 is ENHRY and CDR2 is SYGVKD. CDR3: CAISAAANEQFF. CDR3 in DNA: TGTGCCATCAGTGCGGCGGCAAATGAGCAGTTCTTC.

The V call is TRBV2, the J call TRBJ2-1; TRBD2 matches at 14 bases. Per the germline V gene, CDR1 is SNHLY and CDR2 is FYNNEI. Trimming cost V 6 bases and J 9 bases; bases outside gene matches: 7. The CDR3 contains 15 residues. The CDR3 DNA reads as TGTGCCAGCAGCCCGGGACTAGCGGGAGTGGGTGAGCAGTTCTTC. Protein: CASSPGLAGVGEQFF.

This chain links TRBV18 with TRBJ2-1; tentatively, D is TRBD2 (7 bases). The V end was cut by 0 bases, the J end by 6 bases, with 18 bases between. CDR1 and CDR2 from the germline V gene are KGHSH and LQKENI. The CDR3 has 17 amino acids. The CDR3 is CASSPPAAGEGVNEQFF. In DNA form, the CDR3 reads TGTGCCAGCTCACCACCGGCGGCGGGAGAGGGGGTCAATGAGCAGTTCTTC.

The J gene is TRBJ2-7, the V gene TRBV28, with 10 bases matching TRBD2. Trimming took 4 bases from V and 6 from J; bases not matched to a gene: 9. CDR1 and CDR2 (germline): MDHEN, SYDVKM. This CDR3 region has 15 residues. CDR3 DNA: TGTGCCAGCAGTTCCCGGGGGCTAGCGGGAGTCGAGCAGTACTTC. Amino acids: CASSSRGLAGVEQYF.

The chain recombines TRBV19 with TRBJ2-5; TRBD1 might be the D (7 bases). The CDR3 covers 15 residues. CDR1 and CDR2 from the germline V gene are LNHDA and SQIVND (reference sequence). V lost 1 base and J lost 4, with 13 bases in between. For the CDR3, the DNA is TGTGCCAGTAGTATAGGGGGGGCAGGGGGAGAGACCCAGTACTTC. Protein sequence: CASSIGGAGGETQYF.

The CDR3 reads CASSIVAFEQFF. The DNA for the CDR3 is TGTGCCAGCAGCATCGTAGCGTTTGAGCAGTTCTTC. V usage is TRBV11-2 and J usage is TRBJ2-1; TRBD2 might be the D (5 bases). The germline CDR1 and CDR2 sequences are SGHAT and FQNNGV. V was shortened by 5 bases and J by 9 bases, with 11 bases between the two germline ends. There are 12 residues in the CDR3.

The chain carries TRBV19 and TRBJ1-2; D gene unclear. From germline, CDR1 is LNHDA and CDR2 SQIVND (reference sequence). Trimming shortened V by 3 bases and J by 4 bases, and 12 bases separated the two germline ends. The CDR3 contains 14 residues. CDR3 residues: CASSIGRLGYGYTF. The CDR3 DNA reads as TGTGCCAGTAGTATTGGGCGTCTAGGCTATGGCTACACCTTC.

This chain uses TRBV14 with TRBJ1-1, with D unclear. Germline V CDR1 and CDR2: SGHDN, FVKESK. Trimming took off 0 bases at V and 8 bases at J, with 16 bases between the two ends. The CDR3 has 15 amino acids. The CDR3 sequence is CASSQDFVRQSEAFF. The CDR3 region has the DNA TGTGCCAGCAGCCAAGATTTCGTAAGACAATCCGAAGCTTTCTTT.

V is TRBV11-3 and J is TRBJ1-1; D ambiguous. There are 16 residues in the CDR3. With 4 bases removed from V and 1 base from J, the gap between germline ends came to 16 bases. In germline, CDR1 is SGHNT, CDR2 YENEEA. CDR3 DNA sequence: TGTGCCAGCAGCTCCTACATAAGGTTTGGGAACACTGAAGCTTTCTTT. This encodes CASSSYIRFGNTEAFF. The complete variable domain, with remaining parts taken from reference TRBV11-3 and TRBJ1-1, reads EAGVVQSPRYKIIEKKQPVAFWCNPISGHNTLYWYLQNLGQGPELLIRYENEEAVDDSQLPKDRFSAERLKGVDSTLKIQPAELGDSAVYLCASSSYIRFGNTEAFFGQGTRLTVV.

V and J are TRBV5-1 and TRBJ1-1; no clear D. Germline CDR1 is SGHRS and CDR2 is YFSETQ. Trimming stripped 1 base from V and 2 bases from J, with 9 bases between. The CDR3 sequence is 14 residues long. The CDR3 DNA follows: TGCGCCAGCAGCTTGTTTGGAGATAACACTGAAGCTTTCTTT. The encoded protein is CASSLFGDNTEAFF.

The rearrangement joins TRBV6-6 to TRBJ2-5, with 7 bases identical to TRBD1. Unmatched junction bases numbered 8, after V lost 6 bases and J lost 4 bases. Germline lookup yields CDR1 MNHNY and CDR2 SVGAGI (reference sequence). This CDR3 contains 14 residues. CDR3 amino acids: CASSLGYRGETQYF. DNA for the CDR3: TGTGCCAGCAGCCTAGGGTACAGGGGAGAGACCCAGTACTTC.

V is TRBV29-1 and J is TRBJ2-2, with 7 bases fitting TRBD2. With V trimmed by 7 bases and J by 4 bases, 12 bases remained unmatched. Per germline, CDR1 SQVTM and CDR2 ANQGSEA. The CDR3 totals 15 residues. The CDR3 region has the DNA TGCAGCGCCAGACTAGCCGGGGGACTCACCGGGGAGCTGTTTTTT. It yields the protein CSARLAGGLTGELFF.

This chain connects TRBV29-1 to TRBJ2-7, with 9 positions matching TRBD1. Germline V gene lookup returns CDR1 SQVTM and CDR2 ANQGSEA. Losses at the gene ends were 6 bases for V and 0 bases for J; bases not matched to a gene: 6. This CDR3 is built from 14 residues. CDR3 nucleotides: TGCAGCGTGGGAGACAGGGGGGCCTCCTACGAGCAGTACTTC. Amino acid sequence: CSVGDRGASYEQYF.

V gene TRBV7-2 combines with J gene TRBJ1-2; TRBD1 matches 9 bases. V lost 5 bases to trimming and J lost 4 bases; unmatched junction nucleotides: 8. Per germline, CDR1 SGHTA and CDR2 FQGNSA. The CDR3 consists of 15 residues. CDR3 DNA sequence: TGTGCCAGCAGCCCAGGACAGGGGACACCCTATGGCTACACCTTC. Translated: CASSPGQGTPYGYTF.

V gene TRBV28 combines with J gene TRBJ1-1, with 7 bases matching TRBD1. The CDR3 runs to 14 residues. V dropped 3 bases and J dropped 7; count of bases not matched to a gene: 8. Per the germline V gene, CDR1 is MDHEN and CDR2 is SYDVKM. The CDR3 reads CASSLWDSRIEAFF. The CDR3 DNA reads as TGTGCCAGCAGTTTGTGGGACAGTAGAATTGAAGCTTTCTTT.

The V and J genes are TRBV30 and TRBJ1-5; no clear D gene. Germline CDR1 GTSNPN, CDR2 SVGIG (reference sequence). Trimming took off 2 bases at V and 1 base at J, with 12 bases between the two ends. The CDR3 has 15 residues. Here the CDR3 reads CAWSLGLISNQPQHF. The CDR3 DNA follows: TGTGCCTGGAGTCTAGGGCTGATCAGCAATCAGCCCCAGCATTTT.